The sequence of this T cell receptor (beta chain) was determined in a study of blood T cells in healthy people across ages. Primers used in a second PCR of roughly 7 to 11 cycles were a sample-barcoded 5' primer and a J-beta primer mix. TCRdb re-called the 5' RACE reads through MiXCR, storing one row per CDR3 protein. The sample lists more than 550,000 distinct CDR3 sequences; about a fifth were seen once. The V and J ends lost 5 bases and 7 bases, in that order; junction bases with no gene match: 11. Germline V gene sequence: CDR1 DFQATT, CDR2 SNEGSKA (reference sequence). This CDR3 is built from 15 residues. Note on this clonotype: With a much larger clone just one base away, this may be a read error.

The sequenced sample consisted of blood. V is TRBV20-1 and J is TRBJ2-1, with 10 nucleotides matching TRBD1. The sequence was collected from a man between 65 and 85 years old in good health. The CDR3 region is CSAGPDRGTTNEQFF. The CDR3 nucleotides read TGCAGTGCTGGCCCGGACAGGGGGACTACGAATGAGCAGTTCTTC.